The rows below give T cell receptor beta chains drawn from one sample of a study of CD8+ T cells in alopecia areata. TCRdb's table, derived via immunoSEQ multiplex PCR, lists solely in-frame clones and lacks some. This sample has 120,000 to 150,000 clones, with about two thirds found just once. Material: CD8+ T cells sorted from blood. These receptors came from a human donor in good health. The CDR3 runs from the conserved cysteine through the conserved F or W. D genes are given only for firm matches. Some rows have no size entry. The others give once, few or many, or a class for an expanded clone.

clone_size: -
v_call: TRBV21-1
cdr3_length: 16
j_call: TRBJ2-4
d_call: -
cdr3_aa: CASRWSASRDKNIQYF
cdr3_nt: TGTGCCAGCAGATGGTCGGCCTCCCGGGACAAAAACATTCAGTACTTC

clone_size: -
v_call: TRBV2
cdr3_length: 11
j_call: TRBJ1-5
d_call: -
cdr3_aa: CASSLGQPQHF
cdr3_nt: TGTGCCAGCAGCCTTGGTCAGCCCCAGCATTTT

clone_size: once
v_call: TRBV30
cdr3_length: 20
j_call: TRBJ2-1
d_call: TRBD2
cdr3_aa: CAWTRRENAWTSGIYNEQFF
cdr3_nt: TGTGCCTGGACACGCCGGGAGAACGCCTGGACTAGCGGTATATACAATGAGCAGTTCTTC

clone_size: once
v_call: TRBV6-5
cdr3_length: 14
j_call: TRBJ2-2
d_call: TRBD1
cdr3_aa: CASSWGRGYGELFF
cdr3_nt: TGTGCCAGCAGTTGGGGCAGGGGGTACGGGGAGCTGTTTTTT

clone_size: -
v_call: TRBV29-1
cdr3_length: 16
j_call: TRBJ2-1
d_call: TRBD2
cdr3_aa: CSVVETSGSSYNEQFF
cdr3_nt: TGCAGCGTTGTGGAGACTAGCGGGAGCTCCTACAATGAGCAGTTCTTC

clone_size: -
v_call: TRBV27
cdr3_length: 15
j_call: TRBJ2-7
d_call: TRBD2
cdr3_aa: CASSLFGGISYEQYF
cdr3_nt: TGTGCCAGCAGTTTATTCGGGGGGATCTCCTACGAGCAGTACTTC

clone_size: few
v_call: TRBV6-4
cdr3_length: 16
j_call: TRBJ2-6
d_call: -
cdr3_aa: CASSDSAISGANVLTF
cdr3_nt: TGTGCCAGCAGTGACTCCGCAATCTCTGGGGCCAACGTCCTGACTTTC

clone_size: -
v_call: TRBV28
cdr3_length: 17
j_call: TRBJ1-5
d_call: -
cdr3_aa: CASRIPRTQGFESPQHF
cdr3_nt: TGTGCCAGCAGAATACCGAGGACCCAAGGGTTTGAATCGCCCCAGCATTTT

clone_size: -
v_call: TRBV15
cdr3_length: 16
j_call: TRBJ2-3
d_call: -
cdr3_aa: CATSRDGSLGGDTQYF
cdr3_nt: TGTGCCACCAGCAGAGATGGGTCGCTAGGCGGAGATACGCAGTATTTT

clone_size: once
v_call: TRBV28
cdr3_length: 16
j_call: TRBJ2-5
d_call: TRBD2
cdr3_aa: CASSLSSGGSQETQYF
cdr3_nt: TGTGCCAGCAGTTTATCTAGCGGGGGATCCCAAGAGACCCAGTACTTC

clone_size: few
v_call: TRBV19
cdr3_length: 13
j_call: TRBJ2-6
d_call: -
cdr3_aa: CASSRPGANVLTF
cdr3_nt: TGTGCCAGTAGCCGCCCTGGGGCCAACGTCCTGACTTTC

clone_size: few
v_call: TRBV7-9
cdr3_length: 12
j_call: TRBJ2-7
d_call: -
cdr3_aa: CASSQGGTEQYF
cdr3_nt: TGTGCCAGCAGCCAAGGGGGGACCGAGCAGTACTTC

clone_size: -
v_call: TRBV4-1
cdr3_length: 14
j_call: TRBJ2-7
d_call: -
cdr3_aa: CASSGRRGGYEQYF
cdr3_nt: TGCGCCAGCAGCGGGCGTAGGGGAGGCTACGAGCAGTACTTC

clone_size: -
v_call: TRBV27
cdr3_length: 14
j_call: TRBJ2-1
d_call: TRBD2
cdr3_aa: CASSPPGTSNEQFF
cdr3_nt: TGTGCCAGCAGTCCCCCCGGGACTAGCAATGAGCAGTTCTTC

clone_size: few
v_call: TRBV10-3
cdr3_length: 16
j_call: TRBJ2-6
d_call: TRBD1
cdr3_aa: CAISESTGSGANVLTF
cdr3_nt: TGTGCCATCAGTGAGTCGACAGGGTCCGGGGCCAACGTCCTGACTTTC

clone_size: -
v_call: TRBV27
cdr3_length: 15
j_call: TRBJ1-2
d_call: -
cdr3_aa: CASSFRLPANYGYTF
cdr3_nt: TGTGCCAGCAGTTTTCGGCTTCCAGCTAACTATGGCTACACCTTC